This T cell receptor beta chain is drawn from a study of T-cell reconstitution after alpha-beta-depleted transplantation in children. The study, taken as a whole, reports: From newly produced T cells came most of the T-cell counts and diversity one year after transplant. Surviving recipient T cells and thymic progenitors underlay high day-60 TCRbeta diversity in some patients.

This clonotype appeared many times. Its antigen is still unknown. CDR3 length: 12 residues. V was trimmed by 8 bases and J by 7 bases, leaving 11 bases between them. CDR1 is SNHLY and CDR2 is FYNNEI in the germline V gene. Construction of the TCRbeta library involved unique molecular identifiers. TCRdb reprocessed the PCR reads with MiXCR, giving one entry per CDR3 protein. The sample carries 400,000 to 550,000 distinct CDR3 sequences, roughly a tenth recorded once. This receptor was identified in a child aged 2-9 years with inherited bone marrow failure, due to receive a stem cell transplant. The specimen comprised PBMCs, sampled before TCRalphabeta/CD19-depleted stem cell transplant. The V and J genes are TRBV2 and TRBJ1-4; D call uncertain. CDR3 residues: CASRVESEKLFF. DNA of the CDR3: TGTGCCAGCCGAGTGGAAAGTGAAAAACTGTTTTTT.